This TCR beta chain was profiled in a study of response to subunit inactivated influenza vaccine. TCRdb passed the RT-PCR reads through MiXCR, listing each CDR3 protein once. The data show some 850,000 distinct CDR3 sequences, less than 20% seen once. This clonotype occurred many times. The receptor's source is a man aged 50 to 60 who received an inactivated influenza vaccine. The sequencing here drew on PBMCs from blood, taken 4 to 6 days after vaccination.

CDR3 coding DNA: TGTGCCAGCAGGAATGCGGGGCAGGGTACTGAAGCTTTCTTT. This sequence encodes CASRNAGQGTEAFF. The chain joins TRBV6-1 to TRBJ1-1; tentatively, D is TRBD1 (5 bases). The CDR3 covers 14 residues. V was trimmed by 6 bases and J by 5 bases, leaving 16 bases between them. CDR1 is MNHNS, CDR2 SASEGT, per germline.